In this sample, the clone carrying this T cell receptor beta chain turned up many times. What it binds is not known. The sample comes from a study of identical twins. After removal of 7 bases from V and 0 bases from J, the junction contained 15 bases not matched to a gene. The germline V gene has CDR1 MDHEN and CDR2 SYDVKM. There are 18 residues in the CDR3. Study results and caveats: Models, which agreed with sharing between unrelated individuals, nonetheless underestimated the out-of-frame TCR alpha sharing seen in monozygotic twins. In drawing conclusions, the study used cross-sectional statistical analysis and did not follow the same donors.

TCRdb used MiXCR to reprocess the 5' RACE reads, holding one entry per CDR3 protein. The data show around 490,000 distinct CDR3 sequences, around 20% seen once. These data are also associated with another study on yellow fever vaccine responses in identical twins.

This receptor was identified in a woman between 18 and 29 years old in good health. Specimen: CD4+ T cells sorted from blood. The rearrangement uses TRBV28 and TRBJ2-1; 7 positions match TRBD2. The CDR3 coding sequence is TGTGCCAGCACCCTCTGGGGGGGGACCCTGACCTCCTACAATGAGCAGTTCTTC. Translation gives CASTLWGGTLTSYNEQFF.